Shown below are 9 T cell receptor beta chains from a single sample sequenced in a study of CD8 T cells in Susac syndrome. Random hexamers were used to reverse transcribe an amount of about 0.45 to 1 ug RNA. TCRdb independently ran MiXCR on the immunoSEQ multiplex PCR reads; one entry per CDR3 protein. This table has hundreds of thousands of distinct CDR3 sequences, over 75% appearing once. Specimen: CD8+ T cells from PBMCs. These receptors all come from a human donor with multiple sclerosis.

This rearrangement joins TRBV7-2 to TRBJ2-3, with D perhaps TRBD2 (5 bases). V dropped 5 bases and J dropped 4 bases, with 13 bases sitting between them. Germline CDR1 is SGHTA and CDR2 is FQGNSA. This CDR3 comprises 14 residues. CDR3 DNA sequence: TGTGCCAGCAGCCTTTTACGGGATGCAGATACGCAGTATTTT. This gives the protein CASSLLRDADTQYF.

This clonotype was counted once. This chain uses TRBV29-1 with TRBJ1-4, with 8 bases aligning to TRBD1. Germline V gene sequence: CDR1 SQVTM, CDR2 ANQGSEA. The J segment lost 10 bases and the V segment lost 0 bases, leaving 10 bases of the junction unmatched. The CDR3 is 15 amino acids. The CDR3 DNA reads TGCAGCGTTGAAGATCGGGAGCAGGGGGCTGGAAAACTGTTTTTT. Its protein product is CSVEDREQGAGKLFF.

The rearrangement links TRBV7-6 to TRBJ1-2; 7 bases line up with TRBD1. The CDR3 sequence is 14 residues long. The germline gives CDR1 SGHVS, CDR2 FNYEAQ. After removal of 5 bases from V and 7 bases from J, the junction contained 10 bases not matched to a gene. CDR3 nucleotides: TGTGCCAGCAGCCCCATGACAGGGATAAGTGGCTACACCTTC. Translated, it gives CASSPMTGISGYTF. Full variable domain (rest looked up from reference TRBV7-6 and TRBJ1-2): GAGVSQSPRYKVTKRGQDVALRCDPISGHVSLYWYRQALGQGPEFLTYFNYEAQQDKSGLPNDRFSAERPEGSISTLTIQRTEQRDSAMYRCASSPMTGISGYTFGSGTRLTVV.

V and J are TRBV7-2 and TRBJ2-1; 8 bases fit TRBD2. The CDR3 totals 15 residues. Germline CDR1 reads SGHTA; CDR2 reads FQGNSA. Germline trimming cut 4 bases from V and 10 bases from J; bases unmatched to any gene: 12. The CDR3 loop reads CASSSPGTSLDEQFF. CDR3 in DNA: TGTGCCAGCAGCTCACCCGGGACTAGTCTAGACGAGCAGTTCTTC.

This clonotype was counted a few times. The CDR3 DNA is TGCGCCAGCAGCCAAGATCTTGCGACAGGACAGTACGAGCAGTACTTC. Its translation: CASSQDLATGQYEQYF. The rearrangement uses TRBV4-3 and TRBJ2-7, with D maybe TRBD1 (6 bases). Germline V gene lookup returns CDR1 LGHNA and CDR2 YSLEER. V was shortened by 0 bases and J by 4 bases, with 16 bases between the two germline ends. The CDR3 is 16 amino acids.

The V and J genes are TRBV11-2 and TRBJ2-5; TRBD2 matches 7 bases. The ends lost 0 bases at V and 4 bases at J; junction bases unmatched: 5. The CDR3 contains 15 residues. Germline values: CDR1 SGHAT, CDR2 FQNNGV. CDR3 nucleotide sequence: TGTGCCAGCAGCTTAGATTGGGGGGGAGGAGAGACCCAGTACTTC. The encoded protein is CASSLDWGGGETQYF.

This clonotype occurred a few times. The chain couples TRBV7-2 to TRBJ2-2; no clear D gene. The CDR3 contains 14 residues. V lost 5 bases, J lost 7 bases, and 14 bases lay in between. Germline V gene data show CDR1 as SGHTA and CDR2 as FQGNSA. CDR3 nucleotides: TGTGCCAGCAGCCCGATAACTACGGGCGGGGAGCTGTTTTTT. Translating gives CASSPITTGGELFF.

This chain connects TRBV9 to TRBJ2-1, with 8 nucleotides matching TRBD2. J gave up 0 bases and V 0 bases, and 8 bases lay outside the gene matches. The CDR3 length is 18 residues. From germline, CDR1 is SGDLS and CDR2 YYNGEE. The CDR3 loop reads CASSVALGGRSSYNEQFF. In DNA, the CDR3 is TGTGCCAGCAGCGTAGCTCTGGGCGGGAGGTCCTCCTACAATGAGCAGTTCTTC.

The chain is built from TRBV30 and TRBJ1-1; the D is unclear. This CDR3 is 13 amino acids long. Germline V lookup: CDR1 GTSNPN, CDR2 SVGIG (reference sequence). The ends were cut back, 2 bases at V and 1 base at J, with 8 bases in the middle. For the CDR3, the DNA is TGTGCCTGGAGTATATCAGGGAACACTGAAGCTTTCTTT. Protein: CAWSISGNTEAFF.